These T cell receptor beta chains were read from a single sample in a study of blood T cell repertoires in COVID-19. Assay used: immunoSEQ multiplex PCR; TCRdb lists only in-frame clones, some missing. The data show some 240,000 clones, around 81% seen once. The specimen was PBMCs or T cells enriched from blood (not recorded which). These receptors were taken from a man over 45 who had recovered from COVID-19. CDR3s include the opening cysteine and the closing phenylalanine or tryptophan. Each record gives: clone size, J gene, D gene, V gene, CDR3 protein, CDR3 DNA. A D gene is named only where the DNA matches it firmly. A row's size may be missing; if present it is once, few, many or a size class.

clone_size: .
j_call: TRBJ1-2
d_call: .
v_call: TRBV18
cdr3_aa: CASAEEQTSGVNGYTF
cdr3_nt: TGTGCCAGCGCAGAAGAGCAGACCTCAGGGGTCAATGGCTACACCTTC

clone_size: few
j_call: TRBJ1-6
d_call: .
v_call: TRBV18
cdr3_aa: CASSPSAQRGSPLHF
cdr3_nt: TGTGCCAGCTCACCGAGCGCCCAAAGAGGTTCACCCCTCCACTTT

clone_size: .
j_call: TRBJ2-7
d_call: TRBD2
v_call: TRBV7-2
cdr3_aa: CASSSWTSGSSYEQYF
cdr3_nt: TGTGCCAGCAGCTCGTGGACTAGCGGGAGCTCCTACGAGCAGTACTTC

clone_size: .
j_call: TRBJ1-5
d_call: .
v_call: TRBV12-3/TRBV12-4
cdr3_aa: CASTYSNQPQHF
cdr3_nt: TGTGCCAGCACTTATAGCAATCAGCCCCAGCATTTT

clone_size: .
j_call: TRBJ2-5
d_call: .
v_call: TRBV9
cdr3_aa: CASSDGLNQETQYF
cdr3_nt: TGTGCCAGCAGTGATGGGCTCAACCAAGAGACCCAGTACTTC

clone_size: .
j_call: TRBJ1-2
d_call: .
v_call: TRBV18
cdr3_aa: CASSPPEGRNYGYTF
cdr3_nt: TGTGCCAGCTCACCACCGGAGGGGCGGAACTATGGCTACACCTTC

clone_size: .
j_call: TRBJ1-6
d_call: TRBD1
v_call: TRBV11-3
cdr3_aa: CASSAKEGTAYNSPLHF
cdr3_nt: TGTGCCAGCAGCGCCAAGGAGGGGACAGCTTATAATTCACCCCTCCACTTT

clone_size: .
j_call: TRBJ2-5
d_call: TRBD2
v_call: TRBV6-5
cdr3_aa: CASSYSGTRGGETQYF
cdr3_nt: TGTGCCAGCAGTTACTCGGGGACTAGGGGGGGGGAGACCCAGTACTTC

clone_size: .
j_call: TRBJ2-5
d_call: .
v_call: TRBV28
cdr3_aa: CASSLGQQETQYF
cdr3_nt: TGTGCCAGCAGTCTAGGACAGCAAGAGACCCAGTACTTC

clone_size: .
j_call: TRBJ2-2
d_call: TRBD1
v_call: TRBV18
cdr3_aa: CASSPRTGTIGELFF
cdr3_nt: TGTGCCAGCTCACCACGGACAGGCACCATCGGGGAGCTGTTTTTT

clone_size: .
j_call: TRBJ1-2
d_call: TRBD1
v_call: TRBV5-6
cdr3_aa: CASSPTGTGFSNYGYTF
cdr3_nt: TGTGCCAGCAGCCCGACCGGGACAGGGTTCTCTAACTATGGCTACACCTTC

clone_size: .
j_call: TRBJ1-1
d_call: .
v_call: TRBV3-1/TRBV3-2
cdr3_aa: CASSQVSGNTEAFF
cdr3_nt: TGTGCCAGCAGCCAAGTCTCCGGGAACACTGAAGCTTTCTTT

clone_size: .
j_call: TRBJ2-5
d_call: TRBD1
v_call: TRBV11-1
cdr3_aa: CASRGVPGTGEETQYF
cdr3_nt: TGTGCCAGCAGGGGGGTCCCCGGGACAGGGGAAGAGACCCAGTACTTC

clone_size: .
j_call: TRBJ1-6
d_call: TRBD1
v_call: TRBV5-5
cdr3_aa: CASSLGDRGLSPLHF
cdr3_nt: TGTGCCAGCAGCCTGGGGGACAGGGGGCTCTCACCCCTCCACTTT

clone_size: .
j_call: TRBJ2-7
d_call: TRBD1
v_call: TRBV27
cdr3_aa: CASSLKGQGIAFYEQYF
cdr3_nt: TGTGCCAGCAGTTTAAAGGGACAGGGCATTGCATTCTACGAGCAGTACTTC

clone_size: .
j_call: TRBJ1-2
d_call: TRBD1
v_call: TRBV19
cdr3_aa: CASLTGGADYTF
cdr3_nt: TGTGCCAGTTTGACAGGGGGCGCGGACTACACCTTC

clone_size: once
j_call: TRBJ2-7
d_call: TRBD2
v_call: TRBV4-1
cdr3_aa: CASSQWGLAGTYF
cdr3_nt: TGCGCCAGCAGCCAATGGGGACTAGCGGGGACGTACTTC

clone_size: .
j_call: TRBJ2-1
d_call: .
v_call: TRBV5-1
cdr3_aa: CASSLGGTPSLAHEQFF
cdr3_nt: TGCGCCAGCAGCTTGGGAGGCACACCCTCCCTAGCCCATGAGCAGTTCTTC

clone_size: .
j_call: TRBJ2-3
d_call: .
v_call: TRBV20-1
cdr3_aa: CSARLDTQYF
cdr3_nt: TGCAGTGCTAGACTGGATACGCAGTATTTT

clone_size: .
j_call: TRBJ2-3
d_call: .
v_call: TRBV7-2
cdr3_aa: CASSRRDSPSSTDTQYF
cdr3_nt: TGTGCCAGCAGCAGAAGGGACTCCCCTTCTAGCACAGATACGCAGTATTTT

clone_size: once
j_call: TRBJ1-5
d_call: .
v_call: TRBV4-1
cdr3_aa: CASSQEGGFDNQPQHF
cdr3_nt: TGCGCCAGCAGCCAAGAGGGGGGTTTTGACAATCAGCCCCAGCATTTT

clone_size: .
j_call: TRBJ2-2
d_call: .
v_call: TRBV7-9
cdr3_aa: CASSSFGGNTGELFF
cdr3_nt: TGTGCCAGCAGCTCATTCGGGGGGAACACCGGGGAGCTGTTTTTT